One and the same sample provided the 16 T cell receptor beta chains below, sequenced in a study of T cell clonotyping in hematopoietic cell transplantation. Libraries were prepared by immunoSEQ multiplex PCR; TCRdb keeps only in-frame clonotypes and omits some of them. Of 70,000 or so clones in the sample, approximately 94% were seen once. Sequenced: peripheral blood mononuclear cells. All receptors come from a man aged 50 to 60 in good health. Some clones in this sample may be carry-over from other donors' samples.

This clone was detected only once. The chain couples TRBV4-1 to TRBJ1-1; weak D call: TRBD1 (5 bases). Germline V gene data show CDR1 as MGHRA and CDR2 as YSYEKL. The V end lost 7 bases, the J end lost 1 base, and 16 bases lay between the germline ends. The CDR3 sequence is 15 residues long. CDR3 protein: CASTQMVGGNTEAFF. In DNA form, the CDR3 reads TGCGCCAGCACCCAGATGGTGGGGGGGAACACTGAAGCTTTCTTT.

This rearrangement joins TRBV28 to TRBJ1-4; 9 bases map to TRBD1. Trimming cost V 6 bases and J 7 bases; bases outside gene matches: 6. Germline-derived CDR1 and CDR2 are MDHEN and SYDVKM. CDR3 length: 14 amino acids. The CDR3 nucleotides are TGTGCCAGCAGCCCTGGGACAGGGAGTGAAAAACTGTTTTTT. Translated: CASSPGTGSEKLFF. The variable domain in full, completed from reference TRBV28 and TRBJ1-4, reads DVKVTQSSRYLVKRTGEKVFLECVQDMDHENMFWYRQDPGLGLRLIYFSYDVKMKEKGDIPEGYSVSREKKERFSLILESASTNQTSMYLCASSPGTGSEKLFFGSGTQLSVL.

The rearrangement uses TRBV30 and TRBJ2-7; D is undetermined. CDR1 is GTSNPN, CDR2 SVGIG, per germline (reference sequence). The CDR3 length is 12 residues. Trimming took off 2 bases at V and 4 bases at J, with 9 bases between the two ends. CDR3 region: CAWSTFQYEQYF. The DNA for the CDR3 is TGTGCCTGGAGTACGTTCCAATACGAGCAGTACTTC.

CDR3 DNA: TGTGCCAGCAGTGGGGGGGCGTTTTCCGGCTACACCTTC. Translating gives CASSGGAFSGYTF. This chain links TRBV25-1 with TRBJ1-2, with D perhaps matching TRBD1 (6 bases). Germline CDR1 MGHDK, CDR2 SYGVNS. The CDR3 has 13 amino acids. Trimming pared 4 bases from V and 8 bases from J, leaving 14 bases between.

The chain combines TRBV7-9 with TRBJ1-1, with TRBD1 identical over 9 bases. CDR3 length: 15 amino acids. CDR1 and CDR2 (germline): SEHNR, FQNEAQ (reference sequence). The trim removed 5 bases at V and 6 bases at J, leaving 10 bases unmatched. The CDR3 DNA reads as TGTGCCAGCAGCAAACAGGGGGCACTGAGTGCTGAAGCTTTCTTT. Its protein is CASSKQGALSAEAFF.

This rearrangement joins TRBV6-5 to TRBJ2-5, with 7 bases identical to TRBD1. Germline-derived CDR1 and CDR2 are MNHEY and SVGAGI. The length of the CDR3 is 14 residues. The J segment lost 3 bases and the V segment lost 8 bases, leaving 9 bases of the junction unmatched. This chain's CDR3 is CASRTTGAEETQYF. CDR3 DNA sequence: TGTGCCAGCCGTACCACAGGGGCGGAAGAGACCCAGTACTTC.

This rearrangement joins TRBV7-2 to TRBJ2-1; D not certain. V dropped 4 bases and J dropped 4 bases, with 17 bases sitting between them. CDR3 size: 16 residues. Per germline, CDR1 SGHTA and CDR2 FQGNSA. CDR3 amino acids: CASSSSPLRDYNEQFF. DNA for the CDR3: TGTGCCAGCAGCTCATCCCCCCTACGAGATTACAATGAGCAGTTCTTC.

The chain recombines TRBV6-1 with TRBJ2-7; D is possibly TRBD2 (6 bases). The CDR3 is 15 residues long. CDR1 and CDR2 (germline): MNHNS, SASEGT. Between the trimmed V and J ends, which lost 0 bases and 2 bases, there was a span of 11 bases. CDR3 amino acids: CASSEARDSPYEQYF. The CDR3, as DNA: TGTGCCAGCAGTGAAGCGCGGGATTCTCCCTACGAGCAGTACTTC.

The chain carries TRBV5-1 and TRBJ2-1, with 8 bases matching TRBD2. V was clipped by 5 bases and J by 3 bases; unmatched bases: 10. CDR1 is SGHRS and CDR2 is YFSETQ in the germline V gene. The length of the CDR3 is 16 residues. Here the CDR3 DNA reads TGCGCCAGCAGACACACTAGCGGACCCAACTACAATGAGCAGTTCTTC. Residues: CASRHTSGPNYNEQFF.

This clone was found once. The V and J genes are TRBV7-2 and TRBJ2-1, with 8 bases matching TRBD2. Germline lookup yields CDR1 SGHTA and CDR2 FQGNSA. The CDR3 loop spans 16 amino acids. Trimming at V came to 5 bases and at J to 8 bases, leaving 14 bases not matched to a gene. DNA for the CDR3: TGTGCCAGCAGCCTCGCCCCCGGGACTAGGAGGGATGAGCAGTTCTTC. Protein sequence: CASSLAPGTRRDEQFF. The whole variable domain, filled in from reference TRBV7-2 and TRBJ2-1, reads GAGVSQSPSNKVTEKGKDVELRCDPISGHTALYWYRQSLGQGLEFLIYFQGNSAPDKSGLPSDRFSAERTGGSVSTLTIQRTQQEDSAVYLCASSLAPGTRRDEQFFGPGTRLTVL.

The V and J genes are TRBV6-6 and TRBJ1-1; D remains ambiguous. V gave up 7 bases and J gave up 2 bases, with 17 bases separating them. CDR1 is MNHNY and CDR2 is SVGAGI in the germline V gene (reference sequence). CDR3 size: 15 residues. The CDR3 region has the DNA TGTGCCAGCACCCCGAGGACGGCCGTTAACACTGAAGCTTTCTTT. It is translated as CASTPRTAVNTEAFF.

The chain links TRBV7-9 to TRBJ2-1, with TRBD2 matching 11 bases. This CDR3 contains 14 residues. CDR1 is SEHNR, CDR2 FQNEAQ, per germline (reference sequence). Trimming at V came to 7 bases and at J to 5 bases, leaving 4 bases not matched to a gene. Here the CDR3 reads CASTTSGSNNEQFF. The CDR3 nucleotides are TGTGCCAGCACTACTAGCGGGAGTAACAATGAGCAGTTCTTC.

The V gene is TRBV2, the J gene TRBJ1-2; D gene uncertain. Germline V gene lookup returns CDR1 SNHLY and CDR2 FYNNEI. The CDR3 totals 12 residues. The germline V and J ends were trimmed by 2 bases and 10 bases, with 11 bases remaining between them. CDR3 nucleotide sequence: TGTGCCAGCAGTGAATTAATGCAGAACTACACCTTC. Translating gives CASSELMQNYTF.

This sequence joins TRBV6-1 and TRBJ2-2, with 7 bases lining up with TRBD1. V gave up 6 bases and J gave up 1 base; unmatched junction bases: 5. CDR3 size: 15 residues. Germline V gene data show CDR1 as MNHNS and CDR2 as SASEGT. CDR3 sequence: CASSRTGKNTGELFF. CDR3 nucleotides: TGTGCCAGCAGCCGGACAGGCAAGAACACCGGGGAGCTGTTTTTT.

The chain is built from TRBV6-5 and TRBJ1-2; D unresolved. The CDR3 consists of 14 residues. V was pared by 0 bases and J by 9 bases, with 14 bases between. The germline gives CDR1 MNHEY, CDR2 SVGAGI. CDR3 sequence reads: CASSYSSRVGRYTF. The CDR3 DNA reads as TGTGCCAGCAGTTACTCGTCGCGCGTGGGTCGCTACACCTTC.

The chain uses TRBV4-1 and TRBJ1-1, with 9 bases that match TRBD1. Trimming at V came to 3 bases and at J to 7 bases, leaving 6 bases not matched to a gene. Looked up from germline, CDR1 is MGHRA and CDR2 is YSYEKL. CDR3 length equals 14 residues. As DNA, the CDR3 is TGCGCCAGCAGCCAGGGGACAGGGTCGTATGAAGCTTTCTTT. As protein: CASSQGTGSYEAFF.